This T cell receptor (beta chain) is drawn from a study of T-cell memory formation after mild COVID-19. At the level of the study: TCR clustering was largely donor specific.

This CDR3 has 17 residues. CDR1 is SGHTA, CDR2 FQGTGA, per germline. V lost 2 bases and J lost 5, with 21 bases in between. TCR alpha and TCR beta cDNA libraries carrying sample barcodes and UMIs were produced by 5'RACE using constant-segment primers. Each CDR3 protein is one row after TCRdb ran MiXCR on the 5' RACE reads. In the table there are around 340,000 distinct CDR3 sequences, over 10% of which are singletons. The chain couples TRBV7-3 to TRBJ1-1; D gene uncertain. This TCR came from a man younger than 30 who had mild COVID-19 (a few samples of this study predate the infection). Cell type and time point are not known. The sample taken for sequencing was PBMCs or a T cell subset sorted from them (not recorded which). CDR3 residues: CASSLGVSGPGGTEAFF. The CDR3 DNA reads TGTGCCAGCAGCTTAGGGGTGTCAGGTCCTGGAGGGACTGAAGCTTTCTTT.